A single sample is the source of the 10 T cell receptor beta chains below, sequenced in a study. TCRdb ran MiXCR on the RT-PCR reads and lists one entry per CDR3 protein. This table holds fewer than 800,000 distinct CDR3 sequences, 13% to 15% found once. The specimen was memory CD4+ T cells from blood. The receptors were sampled from a female donor in good health, serving as a healthy control.

This chain joins TRBV7-2 and TRBJ2-1; 13 bases fit TRBD2. Looked up from germline, CDR1 is SGHTA and CDR2 is FQGNSA. The CDR3 length is 15 residues. J lost 10 bases, V lost 5 bases, and 8 bases had no gene match. CDR3 coding DNA: TGTGCCAGCAGCCTACAGACTAGCGGGAGGTACGAGCAGTTCTTC. The encoded protein is CASSLQTSGRYEQFF.

A few counts support this clonotype. The J gene is TRBJ2-5, the V gene TRBV12-5; D is undetermined. In germline, CDR1 is LGHNT, CDR2 FRNRAP. Trimming stripped 1 base from V and 0 bases from J, with 0 bases between. This CDR3 has 12 amino acids. Here the CDR3 DNA reads TGTGCTAGTGGTTTGGACCAAGAGACCCAGTACTTC. It encodes CASGLDQETQYF.

This clonotype appeared a few times. The rearrangement joins TRBV6-2 or TRBV6-3 to TRBJ2-7; D possibly matches TRBD1 or TRBD2 (6 bases each). Germline V gene data show CDR1 as MNHEY and CDR2 as SVGEGT. The CDR3 is 15 residues long. V was clipped by 6 bases and J by 1 base, with 16 bases between them. The CDR3 nucleotides are TGTGCCAGCAGCCCCAAGGGGGGACGGTCCTACGAGCAGTACTTC. Translation gives CASSPKGGRSYEQYF.

The rearrangement uses TRBV5-6 and TRBJ1-2, with 10 bases identical to TRBD1. J was trimmed by 4 bases and V by 0 bases; bases with no gene match: 6. CDR1 and CDR2 from the germline V gene are SGHDT and YYEEEE. This CDR3 region has 16 residues. CDR3 residues: CASSLGDRGHGYGYTF. The CDR3 nucleotides are TGTGCCAGCAGCTTGGGTGACAGGGGGCACGGCTATGGCTACACCTTC.

This rearrangement joins TRBV20-1 to TRBJ1-1; no definite D call. V lost 4 bases and J 0 bases, leaving 9 bases between the germline ends. This CDR3 spans 13 amino acids. CDR1 and CDR2 from the germline V gene are DFQATT and SNEGSKA (reference sequence). CDR3 in DNA: TGCAGTGCTATCGGTCTACTGAACACTGAAGCTTTCTTT. Protein: CSAIGLLNTEAFF.

The chain links TRBV19 to TRBJ1-5, with 7 bases matching TRBD1. CDR1 and CDR2 (germline): LNHDA, SQIVND (reference sequence). The CDR3 covers 15 residues. The V gene end was trimmed by 4 bases and the J gene end by 4 bases; junction bases not matched to a gene: 7. CDR3: CASSTTGVLNQPQHF. The CDR3 region has the DNA TGTGCCAGTAGTACCACAGGGGTTCTAAATCAGCCCCAGCATTTT.

This clonotype appeared many times. The J gene is TRBJ2-1, the V gene TRBV20-1; no clear D. CDR1 is DFQATT, CDR2 SNEGSKA, per germline (reference sequence). The CDR3 extends over 12 amino acids. V was cut by 6 bases and J by 5 bases, with 11 bases left in between. The CDR3: CSAPSPNNEQFF. CDR3 nucleotides: TGCAGTGCCCCGTCCCCCAACAATGAGCAGTTCTTC.

The J gene is TRBJ1-1, the V gene TRBV20-1; D is possibly TRBD1 (5 bases). Germline-derived CDR1 and CDR2 are DFQATT and SNEGSKA (reference sequence). This CDR3 region has 14 residues. The V end lost 6 bases, the J end lost 3 bases, and 17 bases lay between the germline ends. The CDR3 is CSAPPPGGHTEAFF. In DNA form, the CDR3 reads TGCAGTGCCCCCCCGCCGGGGGGACACACTGAAGCTTTCTTT.

V usage is TRBV7-6 and J usage is TRBJ2-7; perhaps TRBD2 as D (7 bases). V lost 1 base and J lost 2, with 12 bases in between. This CDR3 is built from 15 residues. The germline gives CDR1 SGHVS, CDR2 FNYEAQ. The CDR3 nucleotides are TGTGCCAGCAGCTTAGGGGGGGGCCAAGCCTACGAGCAGTACTTC. It encodes CASSLGGGQAYEQYF.

This clonotype was recorded many times. The genes are TRBV28 and TRBJ2-1; the D gene is possibly TRBD2 (6 bases). This CDR3 is 15 amino acids long. Trimming took 5 bases from V and 6 from J, leaving 17 bases between them. Looked up from germline, CDR1 is MDHEN and CDR2 is SYDVKM. This CDR3 is CASSPTRLARNEQFF. CDR3 sequence (DNA): TGTGCCAGCAGTCCCACCCGGCTAGCGCGCAATGAGCAGTTCTTC.